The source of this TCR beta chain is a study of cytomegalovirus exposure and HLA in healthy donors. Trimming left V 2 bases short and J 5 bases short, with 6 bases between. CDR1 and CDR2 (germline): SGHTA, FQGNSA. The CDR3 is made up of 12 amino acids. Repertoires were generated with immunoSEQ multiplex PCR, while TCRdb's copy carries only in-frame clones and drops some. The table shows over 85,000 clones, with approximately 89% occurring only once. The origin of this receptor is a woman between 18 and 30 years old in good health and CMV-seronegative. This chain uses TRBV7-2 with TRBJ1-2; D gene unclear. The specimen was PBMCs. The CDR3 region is CASSLTRYGYTF. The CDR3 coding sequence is TGTGCCAGCAGCTTAACACGATATGGCTACACCTTC.